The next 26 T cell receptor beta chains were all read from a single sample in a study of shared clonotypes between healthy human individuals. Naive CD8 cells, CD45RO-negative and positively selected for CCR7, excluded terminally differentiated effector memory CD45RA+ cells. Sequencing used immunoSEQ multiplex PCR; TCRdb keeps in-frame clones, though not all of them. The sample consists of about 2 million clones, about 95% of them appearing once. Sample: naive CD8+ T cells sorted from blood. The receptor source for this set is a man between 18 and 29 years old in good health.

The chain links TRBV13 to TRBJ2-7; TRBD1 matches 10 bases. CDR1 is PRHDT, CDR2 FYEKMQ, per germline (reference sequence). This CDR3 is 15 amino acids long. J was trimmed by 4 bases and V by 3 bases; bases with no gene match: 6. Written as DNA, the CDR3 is TGTGCCAGCAGCTTTAGGGACAGGGGTGATTACGAGCAGTACTTC. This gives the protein CASSFRDRGDYEQYF.

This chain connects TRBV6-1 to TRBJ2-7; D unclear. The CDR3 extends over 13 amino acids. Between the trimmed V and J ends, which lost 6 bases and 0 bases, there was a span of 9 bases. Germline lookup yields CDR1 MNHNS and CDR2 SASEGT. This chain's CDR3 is CASRTDASYEQYF. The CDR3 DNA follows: TGTGCCAGCAGGACGGACGCCTCCTACGAGCAGTACTTC.

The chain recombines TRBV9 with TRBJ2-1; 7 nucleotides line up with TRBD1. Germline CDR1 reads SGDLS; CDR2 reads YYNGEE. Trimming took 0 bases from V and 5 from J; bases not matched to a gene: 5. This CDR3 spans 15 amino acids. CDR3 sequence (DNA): TGTGCCAGCAGCGTAGCAATCCAGGGGGACAATGAGCAGTTCTTC. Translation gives CASSVAIQGDNEQFF.

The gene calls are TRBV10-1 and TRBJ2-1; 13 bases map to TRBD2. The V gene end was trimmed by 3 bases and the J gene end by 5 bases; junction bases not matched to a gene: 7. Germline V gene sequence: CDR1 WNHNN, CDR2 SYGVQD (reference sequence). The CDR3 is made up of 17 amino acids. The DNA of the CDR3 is TGCGCCAGCAGTGACCTTGGACTAGCGGGGGACCACAATGAGCAGTTCTTC. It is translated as CASSDLGLAGDHNEQFF.

In DNA, the CDR3 is TGTGCCAGCAGCGTACCCGCGAGCACAGATACGCAGTATTTT. Translating gives CASSVPASTDTQYF. The chain combines TRBV9 with TRBJ2-3; D gene unclear. The V gene's germline CDR1 is SGDLS and CDR2 YYNGEE. The CDR3 is 14 residues long. V was trimmed by 1 base and J by 0 bases, leaving 6 bases between them.

Here the CDR3 DNA reads TGTGCCGTGCAGGGGGGGGAGAACACTGAAGCTTTCTTT. It codes for CAVQGGENTEAFF. The chain recombines TRBV28 with TRBJ1-1; 7 positions match TRBD1. Germline V lookup: CDR1 MDHEN, CDR2 SYDVKM. V trimming: 11 bases; J trimming: 1 base; junction bases outside the gene matches: 7. There are 13 residues in the CDR3.

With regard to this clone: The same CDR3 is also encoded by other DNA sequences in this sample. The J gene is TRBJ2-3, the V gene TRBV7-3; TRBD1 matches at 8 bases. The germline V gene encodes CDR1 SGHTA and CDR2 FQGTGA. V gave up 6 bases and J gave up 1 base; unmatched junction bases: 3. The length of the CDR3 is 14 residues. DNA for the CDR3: TGTGCCAGCAGTTTGACAGGGGGCACAGATACGCAGTATTTT. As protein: CASSLTGGTDTQYF.

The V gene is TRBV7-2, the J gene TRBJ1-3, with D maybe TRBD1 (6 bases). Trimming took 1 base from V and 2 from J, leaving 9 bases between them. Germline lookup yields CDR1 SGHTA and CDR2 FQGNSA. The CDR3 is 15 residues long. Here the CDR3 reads CASSLDRTAGNTIYF. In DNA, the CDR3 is TGTGCCAGCAGCTTAGACCGGACAGCTGGAAACACCATATATTTT. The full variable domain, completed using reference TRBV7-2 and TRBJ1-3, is GAGVSQSPSNKVTEKGKDVELRCDPISGHTALYWYRQSLGQGLEFLIYFQGNSAPDKSGLPSDRFSAERTGGSVSTLTIQRTQQEDSAVYLCASSLDRTAGNTIYFGEGSWLTVV.

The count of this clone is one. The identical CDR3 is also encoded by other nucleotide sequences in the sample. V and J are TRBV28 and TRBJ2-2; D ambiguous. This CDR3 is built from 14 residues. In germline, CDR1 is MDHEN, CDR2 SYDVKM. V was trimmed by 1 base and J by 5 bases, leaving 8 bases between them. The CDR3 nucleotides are TGTGCCAGCAGTTTATCTGGATGGACCGGGGAGCTGTTTTTT. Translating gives CASSLSGWTGELFF.

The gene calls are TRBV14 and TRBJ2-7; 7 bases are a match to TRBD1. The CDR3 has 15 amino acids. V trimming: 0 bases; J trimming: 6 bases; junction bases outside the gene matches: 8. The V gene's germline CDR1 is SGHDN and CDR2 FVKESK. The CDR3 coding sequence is TGTGCCAGCAGCCAAGATCGGACAGGTAATAGCGAGCAGTACTTC. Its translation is CASSQDRTGNSEQYF.

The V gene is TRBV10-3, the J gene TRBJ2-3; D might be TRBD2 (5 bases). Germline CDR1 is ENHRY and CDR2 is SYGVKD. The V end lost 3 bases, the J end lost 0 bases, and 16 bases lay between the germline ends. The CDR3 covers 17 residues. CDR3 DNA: TGTGCCATCAGTGAACGGGGATTGAGCTCTAGCACAGATACGCAGTATTTT. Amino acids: CAISERGLSSSTDTQYF.

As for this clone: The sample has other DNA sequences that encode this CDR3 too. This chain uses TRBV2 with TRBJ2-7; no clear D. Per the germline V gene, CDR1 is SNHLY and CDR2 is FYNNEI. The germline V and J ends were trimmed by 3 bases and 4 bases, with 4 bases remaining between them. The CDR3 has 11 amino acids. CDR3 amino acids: CASSDIYEQYF. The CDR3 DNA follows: TGTGCCAGCAGTGATATTTACGAGCAGTACTTC.

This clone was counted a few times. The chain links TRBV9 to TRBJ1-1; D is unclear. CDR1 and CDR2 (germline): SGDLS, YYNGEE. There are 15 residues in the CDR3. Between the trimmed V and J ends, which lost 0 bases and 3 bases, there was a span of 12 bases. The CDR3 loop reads CASSVGRGRDTEAFF. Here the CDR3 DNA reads TGTGCCAGCAGCGTAGGGCGAGGGAGGGACACTGAAGCTTTCTTT.

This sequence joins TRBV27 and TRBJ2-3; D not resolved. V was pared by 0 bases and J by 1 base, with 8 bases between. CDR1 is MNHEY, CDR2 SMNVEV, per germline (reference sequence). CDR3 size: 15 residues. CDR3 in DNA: TGTGCCAGCAGTTTATCGTCTTGGGGCACAGATACGCAGTATTTT. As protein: CASSLSSWGTDTQYF.

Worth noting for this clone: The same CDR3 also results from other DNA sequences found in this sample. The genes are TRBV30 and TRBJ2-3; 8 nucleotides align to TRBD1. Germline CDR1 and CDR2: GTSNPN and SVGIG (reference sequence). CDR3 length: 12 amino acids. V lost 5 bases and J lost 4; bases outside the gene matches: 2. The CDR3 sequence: CAWSGGPDTQYF. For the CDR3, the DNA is TGTGCCTGGTCAGGGGGCCCAGATACGCAGTATTTT. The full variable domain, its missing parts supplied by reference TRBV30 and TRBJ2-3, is SQTIHQWPATLVQPVGSPLSLECTVEGTSNPNLYWYRQAAGRGLQLLFYSVGIGQISSEVPQNLSASRPQDRQFILSSKKLLLSDSGFYLCAWSGGPDTQYFGPGTRLTVL.

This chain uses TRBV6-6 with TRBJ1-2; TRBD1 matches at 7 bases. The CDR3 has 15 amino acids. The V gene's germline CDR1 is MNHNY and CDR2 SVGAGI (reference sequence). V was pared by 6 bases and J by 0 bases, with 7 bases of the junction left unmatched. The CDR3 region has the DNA TGTGCCAGCAGCCGTCGACAGGGATCTAACTATGGCTACACCTTC. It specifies CASSRRQGSNYGYTF.

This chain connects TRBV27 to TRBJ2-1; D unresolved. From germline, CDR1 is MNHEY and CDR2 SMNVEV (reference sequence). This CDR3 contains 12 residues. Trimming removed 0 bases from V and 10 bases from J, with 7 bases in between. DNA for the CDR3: TGTGCCAGCAGTTTATCGGACCGGGAGCAGTTCTTC. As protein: CASSLSDREQFF.

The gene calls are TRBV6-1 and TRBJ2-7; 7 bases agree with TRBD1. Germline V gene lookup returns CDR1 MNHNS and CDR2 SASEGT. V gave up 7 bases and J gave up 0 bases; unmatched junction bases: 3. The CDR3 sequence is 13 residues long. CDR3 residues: CASNRQGSYEQYF. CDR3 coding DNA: TGTGCCAGCAACCGACAGGGCTCCTACGAGCAGTACTTC.

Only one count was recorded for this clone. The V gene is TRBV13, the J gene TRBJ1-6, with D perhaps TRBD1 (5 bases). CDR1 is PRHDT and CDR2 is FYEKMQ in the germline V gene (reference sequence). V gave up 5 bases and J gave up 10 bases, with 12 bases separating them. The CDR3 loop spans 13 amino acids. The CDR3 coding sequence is TGTGCCAGCAGCGGGACGGGCGGGTCACCCCTCCACTTT. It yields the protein CASSGTGGSPLHF.

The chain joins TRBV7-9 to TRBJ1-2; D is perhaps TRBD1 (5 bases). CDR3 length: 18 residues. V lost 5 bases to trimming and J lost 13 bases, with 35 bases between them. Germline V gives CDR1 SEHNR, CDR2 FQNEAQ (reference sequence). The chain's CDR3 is CASSPHSITDAPRGDCTF. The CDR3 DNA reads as TGTGCCAGCAGCCCACATAGTATCACGGACGCCCCACGAGGGGACTGCACCTTC. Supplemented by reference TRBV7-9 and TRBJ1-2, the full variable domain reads DTGVSQNPRHKITKRGQNVTFRCDPISEHNRLYWYRQTLGQGPEFLTYFQNEAQLEKSRLLSDRFSAERPKGSFSTLEIQRTEQGDSAMYLCASSPHSITDAPRGDCTFGSGTRLTVV.

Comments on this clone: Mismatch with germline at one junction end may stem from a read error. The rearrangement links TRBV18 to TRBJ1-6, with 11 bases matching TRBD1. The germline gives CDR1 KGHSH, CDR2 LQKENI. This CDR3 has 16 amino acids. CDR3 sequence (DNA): TGTGCCAGCTCACGACCGGGACAGGGGGTGAGGTCACCCCCCCACTTT. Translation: CASSRPGQGVRSPPHF.

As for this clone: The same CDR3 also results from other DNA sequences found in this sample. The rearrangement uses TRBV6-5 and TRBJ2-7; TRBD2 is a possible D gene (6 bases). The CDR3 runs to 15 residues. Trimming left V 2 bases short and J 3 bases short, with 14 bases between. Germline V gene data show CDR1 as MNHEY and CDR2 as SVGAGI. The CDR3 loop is CASSYASGSSYEQYF. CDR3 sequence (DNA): TGTGCCAGCAGTTACGCCAGCGGGTCCAGCTACGAGCAGTACTTC.

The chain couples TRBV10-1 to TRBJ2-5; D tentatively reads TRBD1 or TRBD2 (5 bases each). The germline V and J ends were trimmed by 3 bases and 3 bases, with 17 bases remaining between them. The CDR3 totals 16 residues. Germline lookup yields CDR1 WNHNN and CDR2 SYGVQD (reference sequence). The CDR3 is CASSEALGRNKETQYF. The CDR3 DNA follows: TGCGCCAGCAGTGAAGCCTTGGGACGGAACAAAGAGACCCAGTACTTC.

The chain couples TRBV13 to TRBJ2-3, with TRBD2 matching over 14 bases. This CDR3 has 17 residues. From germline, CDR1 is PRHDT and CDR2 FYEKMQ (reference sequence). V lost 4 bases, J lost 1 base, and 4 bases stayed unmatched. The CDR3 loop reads CASSSRLAGGRTDTQYF. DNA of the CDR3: TGTGCCAGCAGCTCCCGACTAGCGGGGGGGCGCACAGATACGCAGTATTTT.

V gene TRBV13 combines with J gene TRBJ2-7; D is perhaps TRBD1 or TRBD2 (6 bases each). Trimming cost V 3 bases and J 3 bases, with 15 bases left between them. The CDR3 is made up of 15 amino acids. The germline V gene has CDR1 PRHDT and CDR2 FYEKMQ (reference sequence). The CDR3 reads CASSLAAEGVYEQYF. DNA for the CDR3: TGTGCCAGCAGCTTGGCCGCGGAGGGGGTCTACGAGCAGTACTTC.

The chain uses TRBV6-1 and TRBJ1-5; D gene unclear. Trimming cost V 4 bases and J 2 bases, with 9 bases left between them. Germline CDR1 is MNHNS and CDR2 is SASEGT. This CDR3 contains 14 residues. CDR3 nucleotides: TGTGCCAGCAGTGTCCCCAAAGGCAATCAGCCCCAGCATTTT. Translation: CASSVPKGNQPQHF.